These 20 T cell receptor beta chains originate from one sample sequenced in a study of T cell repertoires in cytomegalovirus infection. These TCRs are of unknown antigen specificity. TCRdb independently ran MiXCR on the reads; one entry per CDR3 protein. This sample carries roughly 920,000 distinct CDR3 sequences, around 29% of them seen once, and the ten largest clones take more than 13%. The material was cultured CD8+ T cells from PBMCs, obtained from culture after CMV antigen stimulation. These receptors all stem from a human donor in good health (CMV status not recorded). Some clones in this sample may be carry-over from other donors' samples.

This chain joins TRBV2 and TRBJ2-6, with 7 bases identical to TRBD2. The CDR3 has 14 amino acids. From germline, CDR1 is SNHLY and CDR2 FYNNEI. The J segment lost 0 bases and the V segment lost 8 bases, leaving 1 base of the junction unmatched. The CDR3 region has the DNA TGTGCCAGCGGGGAGGGCTCTGGGGCCAACGTCCTGACTTTC. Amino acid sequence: CASGEGSGANVLTF.

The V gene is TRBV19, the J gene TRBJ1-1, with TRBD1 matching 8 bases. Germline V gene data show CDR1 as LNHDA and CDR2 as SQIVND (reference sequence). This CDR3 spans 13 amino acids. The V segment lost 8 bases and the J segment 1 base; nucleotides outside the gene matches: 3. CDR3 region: CASGTGRNTEAFF. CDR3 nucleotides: TGTGCCAGTGGGACAGGCCGGAACACTGAAGCTTTCTTT.

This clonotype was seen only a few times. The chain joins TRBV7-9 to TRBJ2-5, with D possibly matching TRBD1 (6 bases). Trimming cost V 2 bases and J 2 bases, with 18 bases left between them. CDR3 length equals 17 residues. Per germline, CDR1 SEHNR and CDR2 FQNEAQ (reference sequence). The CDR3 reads CASSLSSMWGPQETQYF. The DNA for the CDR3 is TGTGCCAGCAGCTTAAGTTCGATGTGGGGGCCTCAAGAGACCCAGTACTTC.

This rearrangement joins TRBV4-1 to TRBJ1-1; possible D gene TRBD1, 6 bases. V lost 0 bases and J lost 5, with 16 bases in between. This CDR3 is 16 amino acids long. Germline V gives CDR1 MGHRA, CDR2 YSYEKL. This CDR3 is CASSQDSGGAKTEAFF. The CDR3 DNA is TGCGCCAGCAGCCAAGATAGTGGGGGCGCGAAAACTGAAGCTTTCTTT.

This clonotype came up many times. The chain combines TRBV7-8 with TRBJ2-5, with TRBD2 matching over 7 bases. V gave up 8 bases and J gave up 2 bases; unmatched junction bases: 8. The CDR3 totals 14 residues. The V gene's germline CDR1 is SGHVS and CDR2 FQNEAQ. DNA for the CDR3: TGTGCCAGCGCCTTTGGGGGGGGGCAAGAGACCCAGTACTTC. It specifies CASAFGGGQETQYF.

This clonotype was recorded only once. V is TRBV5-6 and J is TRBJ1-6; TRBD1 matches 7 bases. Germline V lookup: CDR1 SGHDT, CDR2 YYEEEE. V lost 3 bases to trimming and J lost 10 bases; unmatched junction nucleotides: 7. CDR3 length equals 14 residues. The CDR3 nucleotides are TGTGCCAGCAGCTCGACAGGGTTGGAATCACCCCTCCACTTT. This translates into CASSSTGLESPLHF.

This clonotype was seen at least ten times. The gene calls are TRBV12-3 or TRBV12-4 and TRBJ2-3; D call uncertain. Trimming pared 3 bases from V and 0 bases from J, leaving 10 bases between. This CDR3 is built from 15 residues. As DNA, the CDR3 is TGTGCCAGCAGTTTTGACCACCCTAGCACAGATACGCAGTATTTT. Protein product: CASSFDHPSTDTQYF.

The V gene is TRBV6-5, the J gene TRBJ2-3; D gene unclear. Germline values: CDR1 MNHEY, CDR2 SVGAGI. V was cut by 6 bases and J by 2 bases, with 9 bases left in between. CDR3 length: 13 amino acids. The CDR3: CASSDTNTDTQYF. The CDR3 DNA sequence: TGTGCCAGCAGCGACACAAACACAGATACGCAGTATTTT.

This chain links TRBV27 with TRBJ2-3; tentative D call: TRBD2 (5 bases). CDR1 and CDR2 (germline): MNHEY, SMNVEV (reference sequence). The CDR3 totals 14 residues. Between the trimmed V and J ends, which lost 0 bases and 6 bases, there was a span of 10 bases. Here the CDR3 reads CASSLSRRADTQYF. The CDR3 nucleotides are TGTGCCAGCAGTTTATCAAGGCGGGCTGATACGCAGTATTTT.

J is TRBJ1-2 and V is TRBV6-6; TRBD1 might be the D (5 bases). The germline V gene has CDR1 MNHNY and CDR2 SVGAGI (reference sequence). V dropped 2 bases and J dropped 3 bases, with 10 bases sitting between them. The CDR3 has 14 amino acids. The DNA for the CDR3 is TGTGCCAGCAGTTACCTAGGAGGGGACTATGGCTACACCTTC. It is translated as CASSYLGGDYGYTF.

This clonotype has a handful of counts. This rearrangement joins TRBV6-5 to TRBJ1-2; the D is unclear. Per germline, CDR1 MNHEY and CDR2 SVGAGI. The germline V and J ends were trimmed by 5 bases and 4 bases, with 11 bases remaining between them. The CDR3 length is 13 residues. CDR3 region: CASSNRGLYGYTF. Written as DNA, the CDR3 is TGTGCCAGCAGTAATCGGGGTCTCTATGGCTACACCTTC.

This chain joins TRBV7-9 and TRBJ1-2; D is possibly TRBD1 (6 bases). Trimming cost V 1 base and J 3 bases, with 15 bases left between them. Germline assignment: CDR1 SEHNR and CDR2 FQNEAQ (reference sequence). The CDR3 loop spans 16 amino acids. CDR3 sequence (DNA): TGTGCCAGCAGCTTAGGCGCTGAGGGACAACACTATGGCTACACCTTC. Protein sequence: CASSLGAEGQHYGYTF.

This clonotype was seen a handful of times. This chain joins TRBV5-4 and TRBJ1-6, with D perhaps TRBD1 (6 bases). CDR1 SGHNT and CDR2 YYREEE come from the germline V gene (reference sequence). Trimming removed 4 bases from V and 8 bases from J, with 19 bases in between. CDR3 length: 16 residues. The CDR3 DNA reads TGTGCCAGCAGCCAGTCCGGGGGGGGCTTTGATTCACCCCTCCACTTT. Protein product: CASSQSGGGFDSPLHF.

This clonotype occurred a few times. The CDR3 DNA is TGTGCCAGCAGCTCCAACCGGGAGACCAAGGGCATTCAGTACTTC. Its protein is CASSSNRETKGIQYF. The chain recombines TRBV7-2 with TRBJ2-4, with D possibly matching TRBD2 (6 bases). Germline CDR1 reads SGHTA; CDR2 reads FQGNSA. The CDR3 length is 15 residues. Trimming shortened V by 4 bases and J by 9 bases, and 19 bases separated the two germline ends.

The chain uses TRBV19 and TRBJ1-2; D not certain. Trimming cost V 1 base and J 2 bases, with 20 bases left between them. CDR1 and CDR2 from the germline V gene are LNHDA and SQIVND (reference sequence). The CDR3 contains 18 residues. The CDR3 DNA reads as TGTGCCAGTAGTATAGTTAGAACAACCAAAAGCGCAAACTATGGCTACACCTTC. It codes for CASSIVRTTKSANYGYTF.

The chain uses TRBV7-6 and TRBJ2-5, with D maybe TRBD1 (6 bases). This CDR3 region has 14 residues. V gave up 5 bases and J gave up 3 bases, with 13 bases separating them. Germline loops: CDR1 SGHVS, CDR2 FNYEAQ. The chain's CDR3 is CASSPRTAEETQYF. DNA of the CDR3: TGTGCCAGCAGCCCCCGGACAGCGGAAGAGACCCAGTACTTC. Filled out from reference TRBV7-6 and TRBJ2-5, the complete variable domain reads GAGVSQSPRYKVTKRGQDVALRCDPISGHVSLYWYRQALGQGPEFLTYFNYEAQQDKSGLPNDRFSAERPEGSISTLTIQRTEQRDSAMYRCASSPRTAEETQYFGPGTRLLVL.

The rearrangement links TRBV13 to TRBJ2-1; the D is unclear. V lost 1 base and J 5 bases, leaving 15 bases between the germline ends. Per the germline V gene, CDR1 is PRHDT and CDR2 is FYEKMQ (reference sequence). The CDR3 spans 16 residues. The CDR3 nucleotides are TGTGCCAGCAGCTTAGCAGTGGGGATTTACGACAATGAGCAGTTCTTC. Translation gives CASSLAVGIYDNEQFF.

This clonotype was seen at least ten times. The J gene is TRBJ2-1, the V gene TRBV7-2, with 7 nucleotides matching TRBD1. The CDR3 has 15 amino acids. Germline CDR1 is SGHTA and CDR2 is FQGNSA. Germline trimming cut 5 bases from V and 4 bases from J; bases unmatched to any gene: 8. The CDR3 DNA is TGTGCCAGCAGCGTCCGGGACAGTAGGTACAATGAGCAGTTCTTC. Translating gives CASSVRDSRYNEQFF.

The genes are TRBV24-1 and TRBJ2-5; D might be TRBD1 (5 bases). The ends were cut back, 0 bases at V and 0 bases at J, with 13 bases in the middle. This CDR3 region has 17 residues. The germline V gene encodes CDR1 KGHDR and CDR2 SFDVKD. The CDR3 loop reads CATSDLWSRVNQETQYF. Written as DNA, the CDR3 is TGTGCCACCAGTGATTTGTGGTCCAGGGTTAACCAAGAGACCCAGTACTTC.

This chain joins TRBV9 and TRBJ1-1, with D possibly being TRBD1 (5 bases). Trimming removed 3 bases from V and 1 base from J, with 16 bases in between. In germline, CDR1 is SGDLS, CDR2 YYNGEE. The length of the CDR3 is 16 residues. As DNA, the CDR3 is TGTGCCAGCAGCGACCCTTCGGGACCTCGGAACACTGAAGCTTTCTTT. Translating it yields CASSDPSGPRNTEAFF.